A single T cell receptor (beta chain) is shown here with its context. This clone was observed a handful of times. Its binding antigen is unknown. No base-level quality is on record; no much larger clone is a single base apart. In the germline V gene (reference sequence), CDR1 corresponds to LNHDA and CDR2 to SQIVND. The CDR3 contains 13 residues, cysteine and phenylalanine counted. The CDR3 DNA has 39 bases and is translated from base 1. V is clipped by 3 bases and J by 2 bases, and the sequence between their germline boundaries is 5 bases long. This sample is part of a study of control samples from healthy donors and cancer patients (dated by TCRdb to between 2020 and 2021). The library came from the immunoSEQ multiplex PCR assay. This is the immuneACCESS table as TCRdb keeps it, with only in-frame sequences that have V and J called. A part of the clones is gone; compared with another copy, unresolved V genes explain less than half, and the rest is unexplained. The sample table contains about 98,000 clones; only one count was recorded for about four fifths of them. The top ten clones comprise roughly 10% of the sample.

The specimen sequenced was blood. The V gene is TRBV19 and the J gene is TRBJ1-5; no confident D gene assignment can be made. The clonotype comes from a woman aged 30 to 39 in good health. The DNA reads as follows: TGTGCCAGTAGTATGGGCGGCAATCAGCCCCAGCATTTT. Its protein is CASSMGGNQPQHF. Joined to the reference TRBV19 and TRBJ1-5 proteins, this CDR3 gives the full variable domain: DGGITQSPKYLFRKEGQNVTLSCEQNLNHDAMYWYRQDPGQGLRLIYYSQIVNDFQKGDIAEGYSVSREKKESFPLTVTSAQKNPTAFYLCASSMGGNQPQHFGDGTRLSIL.